This is a list of T cell receptor beta chains from one sample in a study of OX40 agonist ivuxolimab in advanced cancers. Clones were sequenced by immunoSEQ multiplex PCR, and TCRdb holds only the in-frame ones, with some missing. The sample has some 42,000 clones; 70% to 90% are singletons. Here the sequenced sample was CD4+ or CD8+ T cells sorted from blood, taken in a trial of the OX40 agonist ivuxolimab. These receptors all stem from an adult with an advanced solid tumor such as melanoma, head and neck, liver or kidney cancer. Each CDR3 is given without its conserved first and last residue. The D gene is left open where the match is weak.

CDR3	V	D	J
ASSHLQGTEAF	TRBV4-1	-	TRBJ1-1
ATSRGGSTDTQY	TRBV6-6	-	TRBJ2-3
ASSLSGGGTDTQY	TRBV9	TRBD2	TRBJ2-3
ASSLGTGSDGYT	TRBV7-9	TRBD1	TRBJ1-2
ASKDKLTYSNQPQH	TRBV19	-	TRBJ1-5
ASSVGVYGYT	TRBV9	-	TRBJ1-2
ASSLGSFSNQPQH	TRBV7-6	-	TRBJ1-5
ASSSGRANVLT	TRBV7-8	-	TRBJ2-6
ASSLVVNLFGETQY	TRBV5-8	-	TRBJ2-5
ANPRDGNPPLH	TRBV2	-	TRBJ1-6
ASSEPTGPGETQY	TRBV5-1	TRBD1	TRBJ2-5
ASLGQGYTQPQH	TRBV6-5	TRBD1	TRBJ1-5
ASSLRQGGQPQH	TRBV27	-	TRBJ1-5
ASSVEGSGTEAF	TRBV9	-	TRBJ1-1
ASRPDSLVDQPQH	TRBV6-5	-	TRBJ1-5
ASSEGLEFTDTQY	TRBV9	-	TRBJ2-3
ASSLYVGSATNEKLF	TRBV28	-	TRBJ1-4
ASSYNSVNYGYT	TRBV6-5	-	TRBJ1-2
ASSYIGGSTEAF	TRBV6-5	-	TRBJ1-1
ASSPYQRLNYYGYT	TRBV9	-	TRBJ1-2
ASSLLAGSYNEQF	TRBV7-6	TRBD2	TRBJ2-1
ASRLTAMNTEAF	TRBV28	-	TRBJ1-1
ASSLGSNEQF	TRBV7-6	-	TRBJ2-1
ASSLTSEVLYEQY	TRBV5-1	-	TRBJ2-7
ASSLKATGISYEQY	TRBV7-2	-	TRBJ2-7
ASSLFLEVSTDTQY	TRBV5-6	-	TRBJ2-3
ASSLADRGVF	TRBV7-2	TRBD1	TRBJ2-1
ASSDAYEQY	TRBV6-5	-	TRBJ2-7